This TCR beta chain derives from a study of blood T cell repertoires in COVID-19. Background on the study: In each case, the material was cDNA or gDNA derived from T cells, B-cell-depleted T cells, or PBMCs.

The CDR3 loop spans 14 amino acids. The V end was cut by 9 bases, the J end by 7 bases, with 21 bases between. Germline V gene data show CDR1 as SNHLY and CDR2 as FYNNEI. The assay was immunoSEQ multiplex PCR, and TCRdb's table has in-frame clones only and misses some. The sample holds 250,000 to 300,000 clones, about four fifths seen once. The sample holds one count of this clone. The source of this sequence is an older woman with active or convalescent COVID-19. This chain connects TRBV2 to TRBJ1-2; D is possibly TRBD1 (6 bases). Material: peripheral blood. The CDR3 sequence: CASGDGGGPVGYTF. CDR3 nucleotide sequence: TGTGCCAGTGGGGACGGCGGGGGGCCGGTTGGCTACACCTTC.